This T cell receptor (beta chain) emerged from a study of blood T cell repertoires in COVID-19. The overall study: T cells, B-cell-depleted T cells, or PBMCs provided the cDNA or gDNA that served as material.

Trimming shortened V by 4 bases and J by 0 bases, and 10 bases separated the two germline ends. The length of the CDR3 is 15 residues. CDR1 and CDR2 from the germline V gene are LGHDT and YNNKEL (reference sequence). In the original analysis: By means of reference gene primer amplification, nucleated cell counts were estimated. Sequencing was performed with immunoSEQ multiplex PCR; in TCRdb, only in-frame clones are kept and a portion is missing. That table supplies the V and J calls and clone size; D and trimming were determined from the DNA. The table has 450,000 to 500,000 clones, about 85% seen once. In assigning cohorts, the study relied on participant-reported clinical history. Cohort 3 donors were reported recovered after two negative PCRs, clearance, or symptom resolution.

Sequencing was performed on PBMCs or T cells enriched from blood (not recorded which). The receptor was derived from a woman aged 55-70 years who had recovered from COVID-19. The genes are TRBV3-1 (or the pseudogene TRBV3-2) and TRBJ1-3; no clear D. The CDR3 spells CASSPGLSSGNTIYF. Here the CDR3 DNA reads TGTGCCAGCAGCCCCGGACTGAGCTCTGGAAACACCATATATTTT.